These 9 T cell receptor beta chains were all obtained from the same sample, sequenced in a study of blood T cell repertoires in COVID-19. Clones were sequenced by immunoSEQ multiplex PCR, and TCRdb holds only the in-frame ones, with some missing. This table holds 150,000 to 200,000 clones, roughly 84% found once. The sequenced material came from peripheral blood. The receptors originated from a man between 50 and 59 years old with active or convalescent COVID-19.

This clone has just one count. The chain recombines TRBV24-1 with TRBJ2-2; weak D call: TRBD2 (6 bases). The CDR3 is 14 residues long. From germline, CDR1 is KGHDR and CDR2 SFDVKD. Trimming pared 4 bases from V and 3 bases from J, leaving 8 bases between. CDR3 DNA: TGTGCCACCAGTGAGGGGGGTCACACCGGGGAGCTGTTTTTT. Translating it yields CATSEGGHTGELFF.

The rearrangement links TRBV11-3 to TRBJ2-7; 8 bases map to TRBD1. Trimming took 6 bases from V and 4 from J; bases not matched to a gene: 11. The germline CDR1 and CDR2 sequences are SGHNT and YENEEA. The CDR3 is 15 amino acids. CDR3 loop: CASSTARTGTYEQYF. CDR3 DNA sequence: TGTGCCAGCAGTACGGCCAGGACAGGGACTTACGAGCAGTACTTC. The complete variable domain, with remaining parts taken from reference TRBV11-3 and TRBJ2-7, reads EAGVVQSPRYKIIEKKQPVAFWCNPISGHNTLYWYLQNLGQGPELLIRYENEEAVDDSQLPKDRFSAERLKGVDSTLKIQPAELGDSAVYLCASSTARTGTYEQYFGPGTRLTVT.

CDR3 protein: CASSYSAGFNYGYTF. The CDR3, as DNA: TGTGCCAGCAGTTACTCGGCAGGTTTTAACTATGGCTACACCTTC. This chain links TRBV6-6 with TRBJ1-2; D is unresolved. The germline CDR1 and CDR2 sequences are MNHNY and SVGAGI (reference sequence). This CDR3 has 15 amino acids. Between the trimmed V and J ends, which lost 0 bases and 1 base, there was a span of 9 bases.

V and J are TRBV15 and TRBJ1-4, with 8 bases aligning to TRBD1. J gave up 7 bases and V 5 bases, and 9 bases lay outside the gene matches. The CDR3 runs 15 residues. Looked up from germline, CDR1 is LNHNV and CDR2 is YYDKDF (reference sequence). The CDR3 reads CATSGKQGGREKLFF. The CDR3 DNA sequence: TGTGCCACCAGCGGAAAACAGGGGGGGCGTGAAAAACTGTTTTTT.

This clone was found a few times. V usage is TRBV2 and J usage is TRBJ1-1; D is ambiguous. Deletions cut 3 bases from V and 0 bases from J, with 5 bases between. Germline V lookup: CDR1 SNHLY, CDR2 FYNNEI. The CDR3 is 13 residues long. CDR3 nucleotide sequence: TGTGCCAGCAGTGAGAGTATGAACACTGAAGCTTTCTTT. This sequence encodes CASSESMNTEAFF.

The chain is built from TRBV6-6 and TRBJ2-5, with TRBD1 identical over 8 bases. Germline lookup yields CDR1 MNHNY and CDR2 SVGAGI (reference sequence). The V gene end was trimmed by 6 bases and the J gene end by 2 bases; junction bases not matched to a gene: 5. CDR3 length equals 14 residues. This CDR3 reads CASRSRDRQETQYF. CDR3 DNA: TGTGCCAGCAGGAGCCGGGACAGGCAAGAGACCCAGTACTTC.

The chain combines TRBV5-4 with TRBJ1-5; possibly TRBD1 for D (6 bases). The CDR3 spans 17 residues. Germline lookup yields CDR1 SGHNT and CDR2 YYREEE (reference sequence). The V end lost 2 bases, the J end lost 2 bases, and 17 bases lay between the germline ends. As DNA, the CDR3 is TGTGCCAGCAGCTTACCGCTGGACAGCGGGGGCAATCAGCCCCAGCATTTT. Residues: CASSLPLDSGGNQPQHF.

The chain has TRBV19 and TRBJ1-1; D might be TRBD1 (5 bases). Germline assignment: CDR1 LNHDA and CDR2 SQIVND (reference sequence). V lost 4 bases to trimming and J lost 2 bases, with 17 bases between them. CDR3 length: 16 residues. CDR3 DNA: TGTGCCAGTAGTACGAGGAGACAGATAATTAACACTGAAGCTTTCTTT. Translated, it gives CASSTRRQIINTEAFF. The full variable domain, completed using reference TRBV19 and TRBJ1-1, is DGGITQSPKYLFRKEGQNVTLSCEQNLNHDAMYWYRQDPGQGLRLIYYSQIVNDFQKGDIAEGYSVSREKKESFPLTVTSAQKNPTAFYLCASSTRRQIINTEAFFGQGTRLTVV.

V usage is TRBV6-1 and J usage is TRBJ2-7, with 13 bases identical to TRBD2. The CDR3 totals 17 residues. Germline CDR1 reads MNHNS; CDR2 reads SASEGT. The trim removed 4 bases at V and 7 bases at J, leaving 13 bases unmatched. CDR3 region: CASSGTLGLAGAGEQYF. The CDR3 bases are TGTGCCAGCAGTGGAACCCTCGGACTAGCGGGAGCAGGGGAGCAGTACTTC.